These 8 T cell receptor beta chains were sequenced from one sample in a study of OX40 agonist ivuxolimab in advanced cancers. The table came from immunoSEQ multiplex PCR; TCRdb's copy has only in-frame clones and leaves some out. This sample yields over 65,000 clones, of which around 86% are seen a single time; 2% belongs to the top ten. The sample was CD4+ or CD8+ T cells sorted from blood, taken in a trial of the OX40 agonist ivuxolimab. The source of these receptors is an adult with an advanced solid tumor such as melanoma, head and neck, liver or kidney cancer.

The rearrangement uses TRBV4-2 and TRBJ2-3, with 13 positions matching TRBD2. In germline, CDR1 is LGHNA, CDR2 YNFKEQ. The CDR3 consists of 19 residues. With 4 bases clipped from V and 0 bases from J, the junction kept 10 bases outside the gene matches. The CDR3 sequence is CASSPLTSGGAGSTDTQYF. DNA of the CDR3: TGTGCCAGCAGCCCACTTACTAGCGGGGGGGCGGGTAGCACAGATACGCAGTATTTT.

There are a few counts of this clone. The V gene is TRBV7-9, the J gene TRBJ2-5, with TRBD2 matching 10 bases. Germline V gene lookup returns CDR1 SEHNR and CDR2 FQNEAQ (reference sequence). Germline trimming cut 6 bases from V and 5 bases from J; bases unmatched to any gene: 9. The CDR3 totals 15 residues. The CDR3 reads CASRSSGGAFETQYF. The CDR3, as DNA: TGTGCCAGCAGATCCAGCGGGGGGGCCTTTGAGACCCAGTACTTC.

This chain connects TRBV7-9 to TRBJ1-1; D is uncertain. The V and J ends lost 5 bases and 7 bases respectively, with 14 bases between them. The length of the CDR3 is 13 residues. Germline loops: CDR1 SEHNR, CDR2 FQNEAQ (reference sequence). The CDR3 bases are TGTGCCAGCAGCACTAGAGGGTCCGATGAAGCTTTCTTT. Its translation is CASSTRGSDEAFF.

This clone was seen more than once but under ten times. V usage is TRBV29-1 and J usage is TRBJ2-2, with a possible D match to TRBD2 (7 bases). Germline V gene sequence: CDR1 SQVTM, CDR2 ANQGSEA. Trimming cost V 5 bases and J 5 bases, with 15 bases left between them. The CDR3 length is 14 residues. CDR3 sequence (DNA): TGCAGCGTTCCCCGGGGGGCGATGACCGGGGAGCTGTTTTTT. This gives the protein CSVPRGAMTGELFF.

This clone showed up just a few times. The rearrangement uses TRBV7-9 and TRBJ1-1, with TRBD1 identical over 7 bases. CDR1 is SEHNR, CDR2 FQNEAQ, per germline (reference sequence). The V and J ends lost 5 bases and 0 bases, in that order; junction bases with no gene match: 9. The CDR3 contains 16 residues. The CDR3 is CASSQGRGLMNTEAFF. The CDR3 nucleotides read TGTGCCAGCAGCCAAGGTAGGGGGCTCATGAACACTGAAGCTTTCTTT.

V usage is TRBV28 and J usage is TRBJ1-6, with D possibly matching TRBD1 (5 bases). Trimming cost V 3 bases and J 2 bases, with 11 bases left between them. The CDR3 contains 16 residues. Germline V gene sequence: CDR1 MDHEN, CDR2 SYDVKM. The CDR3 loop reads CASSFIGGTYNSPLHF. DNA of the CDR3: TGTGCCAGCAGTTTCATCGGGGGAACCTATAATTCACCCCTCCACTTT.

This rearrangement joins TRBV5-4 to TRBJ2-2; TRBD2 aligns across 9 bases. Trimming cost V 4 bases and J 4 bases; bases outside gene matches: 8. The CDR3 length is 16 residues. The germline gives CDR1 SGHNT, CDR2 YYREEE (reference sequence). CDR3 nucleotides: TGTGCCAGCAGCGGATCAGCGGGGGGTATCACCGGGGAGCTGTTTTTT. Translated: CASSGSAGGITGELFF.

The genes are TRBV14 and TRBJ2-1; D is uncertain. The CDR3 is made up of 12 amino acids. Germline CDR1 reads SGHDN; CDR2 reads FVKESK. V lost 1 base to trimming and J lost 12 bases, with 10 bases between them. The CDR3 protein is CASSQGSWWQFF. Here the CDR3 DNA reads TGTGCCAGCAGCCAAGGAAGTTGGTGGCAGTTCTTC.